The 15 T cell receptor beta chains below all came from one sample that was sequenced in a study of T cell responses to AZD1222 COVID-19 vaccine. Measured with immunoSEQ multiplex PCR; TCRdb has only the in-frame clones, and not every one. The sample consists of 75,000 to 95,000 clones, more than 75% of them appearing once. This specimen consisted of peripheral blood, obtained on day 0 of AZD1222 vaccination. These receptors were taken from an adult in good health.

The chain is built from TRBV7-9 and TRBJ1-1; 8 positions agree with TRBD1. Germline CDR1 reads SEHNR; CDR2 reads FQNEAQ (reference sequence). Germline trimming cut 5 bases from V and 5 bases from J; bases unmatched to any gene: 10. CDR3 length equals 15 residues. Written as DNA, the CDR3 is TGTGCCAGCAGCCCCTCAGGGGGCGTGGGAACTGAAGCTTTCTTT. This encodes CASSPSGGVGTEAFF.

In this sample, this clone turned up once. The rearrangement joins TRBV19 to TRBJ1-6; 9 bases are a match to TRBD1. Germline lookup yields CDR1 LNHDA and CDR2 SQIVND (reference sequence). Trimming took 10 bases from V and 8 from J; bases not matched to a gene: 9. The CDR3 sequence is 14 residues long. CDR3 DNA: TGTGCCACCGCGACAGGGGGATCGGATTCACCCCTCCACTTT. Its protein is CATATGGSDSPLHF.

The chain uses TRBV19 and TRBJ2-7; D gene uncertain. Trimming pared 3 bases from V and 4 bases from J, leaving 10 bases between. CDR3 length: 13 amino acids. CDR1 is LNHDA and CDR2 is SQIVND in the germline V gene (reference sequence). CDR3: CASSIGPNYEQYF. For the CDR3, the DNA is TGTGCCAGTAGTATTGGGCCGAATTACGAGCAGTACTTC.

The CDR3 spells CASSIDTGVSNQPQHF. CDR3 sequence (DNA): TGTGCCAGTAGTATAGACACAGGGGTTAGCAATCAGCCCCAGCATTTT. V usage is TRBV19 and J usage is TRBJ1-5; 7 bases are a match to TRBD1. V gave up 0 bases and J gave up 0 bases; unmatched junction bases: 2. The length of the CDR3 is 16 residues. Germline CDR1 reads LNHDA; CDR2 reads SQIVND (reference sequence).

V gene TRBV7-2 combines with J gene TRBJ2-1; D not certain. CDR1 and CDR2 from the germline V gene are SGHTA and FQGNSA. Trimming pared 3 bases from V and 5 bases from J, leaving 8 bases between. The CDR3 contains 13 residues. The CDR3 loop is CASSLNRDNEQFF. CDR3 DNA sequence: TGTGCCAGCAGCTTGAACAGAGACAATGAGCAGTTCTTC.

In its sample, this clone was seen once. In nucleotides, the CDR3 is TGTGCCAGCAGCTTAGATCCAGGGTACGAGCAGTACTTC. Protein product: CASSLDPGYEQYF. The V call is TRBV7-8, the J call TRBJ2-7; a weak D match, TRBD1 (5 bases). From germline, CDR1 is SGHVS and CDR2 FQNEAQ. CDR3 size: 13 residues. V lost 1 base to trimming and J lost 4 bases, with 8 bases between them.

The chain recombines TRBV6-2 or TRBV6-3 with TRBJ1-1; D ambiguous. This CDR3 is 16 amino acids long. CDR1 MNHEY and CDR2 SVGEGT come from the germline V gene. Trimming took 2 bases from V and 0 from J, leaving 13 bases between them. CDR3 in DNA: TGTGCCAGCAGTTACCGGCGTGGGAGTATGAACACTGAAGCTTTCTTT. Amino acids: CASSYRRGSMNTEAFF.

The rearrangement uses TRBV9 and TRBJ2-1; 9 bases align to TRBD2. The V and J ends lost 5 bases and 4 bases, in that order; junction bases with no gene match: 7. Germline CDR1 and CDR2: SGDLS and YYNGEE. The CDR3 spans 15 residues. The CDR3 nucleotides read TGTGCCAGCAGAAAAGCGGGGGGTTCATACAATGAGCAGTTCTTC. Translating gives CASRKAGGSYNEQFF. The full variable domain, in which reference TRBV9 and TRBJ2-1 provide the parts outside the CDR3, is DSGVTQTPKHLITATGQRVTLRCSPRSGDLSVYWYQQSLDQGLQFLIQYYNGEERAKGNILERFSAQQFPDLHSELNLSSLELGDSALYFCASRKAGGSYNEQFFGPGTRLTVL.

This clone was recorded once. This sequence joins TRBV20-1 and TRBJ1-2; no reliable D call. This CDR3 contains 11 residues. The germline gives CDR1 DFQATT, CDR2 SNEGSKA (reference sequence). Trimming stripped 5 bases from V and 8 bases from J, with 12 bases between. The CDR3 loop is CSAHLSGGYTF. CDR3 DNA: TGCAGTGCTCACTTAAGTGGCGGCTACACCTTC.

This chain links TRBV4-3 with TRBJ1-2; tentatively, D is TRBD1 (5 bases). The V and J ends lost 0 bases and 8 bases respectively, with 22 bases between them. The CDR3 extends over 17 amino acids. The germline gives CDR1 LGHNA, CDR2 YSLEER. The CDR3 region is CASSQELSLGGIRGYTF. For the CDR3, the DNA is TGCGCCAGCAGCCAAGAATTGAGCTTGGGGGGAATCAGGGGCTACACCTTC.

The rearrangement uses TRBV2 and TRBJ2-3, with D uncertain. Germline V lookup: CDR1 SNHLY, CDR2 FYNNEI. The CDR3 runs 12 residues. V was clipped by 8 bases and J by 4 bases, with 10 bases between them. Here the CDR3 reads CASGWTSDTQYF. The CDR3 bases are TGTGCCAGCGGCTGGACGTCAGATACGCAGTATTTT.

The gene calls are TRBV7-3 and TRBJ1-2, with 7 bases identical to TRBD1. The trim removed 5 bases at V and 8 bases at J, leaving 11 bases unmatched. The length of the CDR3 is 14 residues. Germline CDR1 and CDR2: SGHTA and FQGTGA. CDR3 protein: CASSPEGAVGGYTF. The CDR3 DNA is TGTGCCAGCAGCCCCGAGGGGGCGGTCGGCGGCTACACCTTC.

Notes on this clone: At one of its ends the junction is not consistent with the germline gene, which may arise from a read error. The V and J genes are TRBV6-5 and TRBJ1-1; D not resolved. Per germline, CDR1 MNHEY and CDR2 SVGAGI. The CDR3 runs 12 residues. The CDR3 is CASSNSRGRAFF. The CDR3, as DNA: TGTGCCAGCAGTAACTCACGCGGGAGGGCTTTCTTT.

The rearrangement links TRBV4-2 to TRBJ2-3; 9 bases match TRBD1. Per the germline V gene, CDR1 is LGHNA and CDR2 is YNFKEQ. With 4 bases clipped from V and 3 bases from J, the junction kept 5 bases outside the gene matches. CDR3 size: 15 residues. The CDR3 region has the DNA TGTGCCAGCAGCCCACAGGGGGCATCGACAGATACGCAGTATTTT. Its protein product is CASSPQGASTDTQYF.

This clone was recorded only once. V is TRBV19 and J is TRBJ2-3, with 9 nucleotides matching TRBD1. V lost 4 bases to trimming and J lost 7 bases; unmatched junction nucleotides: 15. The CDR3 loop spans 17 amino acids. Looked up from germline, CDR1 is LNHDA and CDR2 is SQIVND (reference sequence). The CDR3 spells CASSKIFSGTGLNTQYF. The CDR3 DNA sequence: TGTGCCAGTAGTAAAATATTCTCCGGGACAGGGTTGAATACGCAGTATTTT.